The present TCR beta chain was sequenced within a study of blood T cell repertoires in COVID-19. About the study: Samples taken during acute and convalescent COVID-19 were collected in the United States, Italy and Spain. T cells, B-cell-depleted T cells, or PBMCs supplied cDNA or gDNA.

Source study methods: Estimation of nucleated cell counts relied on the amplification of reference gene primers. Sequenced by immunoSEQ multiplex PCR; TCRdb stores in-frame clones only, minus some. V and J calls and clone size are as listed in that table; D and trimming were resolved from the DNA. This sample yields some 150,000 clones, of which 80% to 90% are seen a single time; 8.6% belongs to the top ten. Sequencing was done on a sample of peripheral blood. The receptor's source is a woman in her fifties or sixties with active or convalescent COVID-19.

As DNA, the CDR3 is TGTGCCTGGAACCAAGCGGGAACGGAGACCCAGTACTTC. Protein sequence: CAWNQAGTETQYF. V gene TRBV30 combines with J gene TRBJ2-5; 7 bases line up with TRBD2. Germline V gene lookup returns CDR1 GTSNPN and CDR2 SVGIG (reference sequence). The CDR3 extends over 13 amino acids. Trimming cost V 4 bases and J 5 bases; bases outside gene matches: 7.